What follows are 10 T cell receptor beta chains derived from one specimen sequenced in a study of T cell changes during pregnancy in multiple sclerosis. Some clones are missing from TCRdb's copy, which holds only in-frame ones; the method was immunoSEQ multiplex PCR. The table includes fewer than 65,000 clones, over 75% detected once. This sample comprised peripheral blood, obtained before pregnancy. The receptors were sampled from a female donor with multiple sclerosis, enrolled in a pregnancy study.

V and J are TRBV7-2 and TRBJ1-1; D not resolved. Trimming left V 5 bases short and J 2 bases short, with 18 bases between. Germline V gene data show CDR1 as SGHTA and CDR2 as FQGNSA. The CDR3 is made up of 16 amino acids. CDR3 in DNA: TGTGCCAGCAGCCATTTAATTTGGGAGGGAAACACTGAAGCTTTCTTT. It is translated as CASSHLIWEGNTEAFF.

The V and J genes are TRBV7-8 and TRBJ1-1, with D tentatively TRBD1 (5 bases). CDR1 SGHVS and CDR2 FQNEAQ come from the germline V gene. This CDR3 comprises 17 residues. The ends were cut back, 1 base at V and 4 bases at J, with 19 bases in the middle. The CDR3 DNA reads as TGTGCCAGCAGCTTAGGGCGGGGGGGATTGACGCCCACTGAAGCTTTCTTT. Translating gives CASSLGRGGLTPTEAFF.

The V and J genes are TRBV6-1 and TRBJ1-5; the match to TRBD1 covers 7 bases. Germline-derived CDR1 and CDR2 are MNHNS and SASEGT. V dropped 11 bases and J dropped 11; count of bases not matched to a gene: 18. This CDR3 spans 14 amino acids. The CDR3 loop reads CAAGVQGIPPAQHF. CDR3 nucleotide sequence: TGTGCCGCCGGAGTACAGGGGATTCCCCCGGCCCAGCATTTT.

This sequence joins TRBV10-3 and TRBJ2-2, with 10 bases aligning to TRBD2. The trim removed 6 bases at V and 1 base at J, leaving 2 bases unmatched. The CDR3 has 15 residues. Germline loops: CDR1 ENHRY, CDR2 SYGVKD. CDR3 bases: TGTGCCATCAGGACTAGCGGGCTGAACACCGGGGAGCTGTTTTTT. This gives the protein CAIRTSGLNTGELFF.

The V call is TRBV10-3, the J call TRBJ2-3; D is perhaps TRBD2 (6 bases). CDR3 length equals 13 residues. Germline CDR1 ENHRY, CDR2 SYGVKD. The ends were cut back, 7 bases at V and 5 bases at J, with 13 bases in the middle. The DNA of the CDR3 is TGTGCCATCACCCCCGGGGGTATAGATACGCAGTATTTT. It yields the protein CAITPGGIDTQYF.

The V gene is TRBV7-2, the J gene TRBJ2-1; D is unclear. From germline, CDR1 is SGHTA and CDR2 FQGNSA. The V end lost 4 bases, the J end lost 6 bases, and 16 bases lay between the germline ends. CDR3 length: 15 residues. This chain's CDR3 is CASSSRLRVFNEQFF. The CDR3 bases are TGTGCCAGCAGCTCCCGACTTCGGGTCTTCAATGAGCAGTTCTTC.

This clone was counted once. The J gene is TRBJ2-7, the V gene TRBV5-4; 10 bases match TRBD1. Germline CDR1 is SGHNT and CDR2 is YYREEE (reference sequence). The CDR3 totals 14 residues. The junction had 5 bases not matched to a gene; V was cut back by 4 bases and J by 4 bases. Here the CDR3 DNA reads TGTGCCAGCAGCCCGGGACAGGGGAGGTACGAGCAGTACTTC. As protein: CASSPGQGRYEQYF.

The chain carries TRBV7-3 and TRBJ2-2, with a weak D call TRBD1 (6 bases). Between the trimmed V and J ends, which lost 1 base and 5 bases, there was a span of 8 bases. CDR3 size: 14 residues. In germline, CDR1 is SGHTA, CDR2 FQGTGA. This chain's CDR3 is CASSLRGLTGELFF. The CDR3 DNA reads TGTGCCAGCAGCTTAAGGGGGCTTACCGGGGAGCTGTTTTTT.

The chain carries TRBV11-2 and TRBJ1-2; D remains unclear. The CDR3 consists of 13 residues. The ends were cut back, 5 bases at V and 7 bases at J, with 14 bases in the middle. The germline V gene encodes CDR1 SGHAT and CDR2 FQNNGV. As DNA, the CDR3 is TGTGCCAGCAGCCGCCGGGGTAGGGTTGGCTACACCTTC. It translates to CASSRRGRVGYTF.

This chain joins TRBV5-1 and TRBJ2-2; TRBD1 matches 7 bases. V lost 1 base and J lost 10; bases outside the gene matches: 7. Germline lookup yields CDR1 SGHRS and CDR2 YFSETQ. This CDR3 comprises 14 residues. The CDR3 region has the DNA TGCGCCAGCAGCTTGTTAGACAGGGTTGAGGAGCTGTTTTTT. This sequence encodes CASSLLDRVEELFF.